Listed below are T cell receptor beta chains from one sample, sequenced in a study of breast tumors, draining lymph nodes, adjacent tissues. TCRdb called the multiplex PCR reads again in MiXCR, with one record for every CDR3 protein. The data hold 50,000 to 85,000 distinct CDR3 sequences, with less than 45% observed a single time. The sample consisted of breast tumor tissue. The origin of the receptors is a female donor with breast cancer. Some clones in this sample may be carry-over from other donors' samples. Both conserved end residues are part of each CDR3. D genes are given only for firm matches. Expanded clones get a size class; other rows say once, few or many, or leave the size out.

TGTGCCAGCAACCCCTCATGGACTAGCGGGACAGGGACTTACCTCCACTTT | CASNPSWTSGTGTYLHF | TRBD1 | NA | TRBJ1-6 | TRBV4-2
TGCGCCAGCAGCTTGGAGGGCGGGGGGGCCGGGGATACGCAGTATTTT | CASSLEGGGAGDTQYF | TRBD2 | many | TRBJ2-3 | TRBV5-1
TGTGCCAGCAGCCCACTAGCGGGGGAGGTCACCGGGGAGCTGTTTTTT | CASSPLAGEVTGELFF | TRBD2 | NA | TRBJ2-2 | TRBV7-2
TGTGCCAGCAGCTATGGGACAGGGATGAATGGCTACACCTTC | CASSYGTGMNGYTF | TRBD1 | once | TRBJ1-2 | TRBV6-6
TGTGCCAGCAGCCTCCCTTTCGGTCAACTCCATGGGACCCAGTACTTC | CASSLPFGQLHGTQYF | NA | many | TRBJ2-5 | TRBV3-1
TGTGCCAGCAGTGAACGGCTAGCGTCACCCACAGATACGCAGTATTTT | CASSERLASPTDTQYF | NA | NA | TRBJ2-3 | TRBV2
TGTGCCAGCAGCACCTTCGTGGGGGAGGTAGGCGAGCAGTACTTC | CASSTFVGEVGEQYF | NA | many | TRBJ2-7 | TRBV7-6
TGTGCTAGCAGCTTATTAGGGGACCAAAAAGAGACCCAGTACTTC | CASSLLGDQKETQYF | NA | many | TRBJ2-5 | TRBV7-7
TGTGCCAGCAGTTTTCGCGTTAATGAAAAACTGTTTTTT | CASSFRVNEKLFF | NA | many | TRBJ1-4 | TRBV27
TGCAGTGCCCGAGGGGACAGGGGCTACGAGCAGTACTTC | CSARGDRGYEQYF | TRBD1 | many | TRBJ2-7 | TRBV20-1
TGTGCCATCAGTGAGACTAGCGGCACAGATACGCAGTATTTT | CAISETSGTDTQYF | TRBD2 | NA | TRBJ2-3 | TRBV10-3
TGTGCCAGCAGAAAAGGGGGGGAGCTGTTTTTT | CASRKGGELFF | NA | NA | TRBJ2-2 | TRBV2
TGTGCCAGCAGTGAACAGGGGCCAGACTTGGGCTACACCGGGGAGCTGTTTTTT | CASSEQGPDLGYTGELFF | NA | NA | TRBJ2-2 | TRBV2
TGTGCCAGTAACCTTGGACAGTCTGGGGCCAACGTCCTGACTTTC | CASNLGQSGANVLTF | NA | many | TRBJ2-6 | TRBV19
TGTGCCAGTAGTGCCACAATGGGAGTTGATCAGCCCCAGCATTTT | CASSATMGVDQPQHF | NA | many | TRBJ1-5 | TRBV19
TGTGCCAGCAGCTTAGTTAGCGGGAGGGCCTATGGCACCGGGGAGCTGTTTTTT | CASSLVSGRAYGTGELFF | TRBD2 | many | TRBJ2-2 | TRBV13
TGTGCCAGCAGCCAGTCACAGGGGCGGTACACAGATACGCAGTATTTT | CASSQSQGRYTDTQYF | TRBD1 | many | TRBJ2-3 | TRBV14
TGTGCCAGCAGCTTAGGACGGCACGAGTACTTC | CASSLGRHEYF | NA | NA | TRBJ2-5 | TRBV13
TGTGCCAGTAGTATTGGGGAAGAGCAGTACTTC | CASSIGEEQYF | NA | NA | TRBJ2-7 | TRBV19
TGCGCCAGCAGCTTTGAGGGGACTGGAAACACCATATATTTT | CASSFEGTGNTIYF | NA | NA | TRBJ1-3 | TRBV5-1
TGCGCCAGCAGCGCCGACCCGGGACAGGGGGCAGATGGCTACACCTTC | CASSADPGQGADGYTF | TRBD1 | many | TRBJ1-2 | TRBV5-1
TGTGCCAGCAGCTTGGCGCTGGGGGGGTACGAGCAGTACTTC | CASSLALGGYEQYF | TRBD2 | many | TRBJ2-7 | TRBV5-6
TGTGCCAGCAGTGAATTTCTAGCGGGGGGGGGACAAGAGACCCAGTACTTC | CASSEFLAGGGQETQYF | TRBD2 | NA | TRBJ2-5 | TRBV2
TGTGCCAGCAGTGAACGTGACAGGTTGTACAATGAAAAACTGTTTTTT | CASSERDRLYNEKLFF | NA | NA | TRBJ1-4 | TRBV2
TGTGCCACTCAAGCGTTAGGACGTGGGGCCAACGTCCTGACTTTC | CATQALGRGANVLTF | NA | many | TRBJ2-6 | TRBV12-3/TRBV12-4
TGTGCCAGCAGCTTATTGGCGGGTGGGGACGAGTATGGCTACACCTTC | CASSLLAGGDEYGYTF | NA | NA | TRBJ1-2 | TRBV7-9
TGTGCCAGCACTGGGGCCAACGTCCTGACTTTC | CASTGANVLTF | NA | NA | TRBJ2-6 | TRBV12-3/TRBV12-4
TGCGCCAGCAGCCAAGATGAGTTCAATGAAAAACTGTTTTTT | CASSQDEFNEKLFF | NA | NA | TRBJ1-4 | TRBV4-1
TGTGCCAGCAGCGACGGCCGACACAAGCAAGAGACCCAGTACTTC | CASSDGRHKQETQYF | NA | many | TRBJ2-5 | TRBV7-6
TGTGCCATCCGGACTAGCGGGAGTTCTTCCTACGAGCAGTACTTC | CAIRTSGSSSYEQYF | TRBD2 | medium-sized | TRBJ2-7 | TRBV10-3
TGTGCCAGCAGCTTAGCGACTAGTCGCAATGAGCAGTTCTTC | CASSLATSRNEQFF | NA | many | TRBJ2-1 | TRBV7-2
TGTGCCAGCACCCCGACGGGGGTCGGCGGCGCCTATAATTCACCCCTCCACTTT | CASTPTGVGGAYNSPLHF | NA | many | TRBJ1-6 | TRBV4-2
TGCAGTGCAATACTAGCGGGAGGGCCTCCGGAGCAGTACTTC | CSAILAGGPPEQYF | TRBD2 | NA | TRBJ2-7 | TRBV20-1
TGTGCCATCAGCCGGGAGGGAGAGACCCAGTACTTC | CAISREGETQYF | TRBD2 | NA | TRBJ2-5 | TRBV10-3
TGCAGTGCTAGTGCTAGGGGACGGGACGAGCAGTACTTC | CSASARGRDEQYF | NA | NA | TRBJ2-7 | TRBV20-1
TGTGCCAGCAGCCCGGGACTAGCGGGGGGGCGGGGTAAGAATGAGCAGTTCTTC | CASSPGLAGGRGKNEQFF | TRBD2 | many | TRBJ2-1 | TRBV7-4
TGCGCCAGCAGAGGACAGGGGGCTAATTCACCCCTCCACTTT | CASRGQGANSPLHF | TRBD1 | NA | TRBJ1-6 | TRBV10-1
TGTGCCAGCAGCCTGGGGTGGGCACAGGGGAACACTGAAGCTTTCTTT | CASSLGWAQGNTEAFF | NA | few | TRBJ1-1 | TRBV5-5
TGTGCCAGCAGCCCCTCTTTTCCCGACTACGAGCAGTACTTC | CASSPSFPDYEQYF | NA | many | TRBJ2-7 | TRBV7-9
TGTGCCAGCAGTGAGGGCCACCGGGGACACTACGAGCAGTACTTC | CASSEGHRGHYEQYF | NA | many | TRBJ2-7 | TRBV25-1
TGTGCCAGCAGTTCGGCCCGACAGGGCTATAATTCACCCCTCCACTTT | CASSSARQGYNSPLHF | TRBD1 | many | TRBJ1-6 | TRBV27
TGTGCCAGTAGTATAGAGAACATACTCAATCAGCCCCAGCATTTT | CASSIENILNQPQHF | NA | many | TRBJ1-5 | TRBV19
NA | CATSDICSARGGRSENF | NA | NA | TRBJ2-1 | TRBV24-1
TGCGCCAGCAGCTCCCCCAAGACAGGGGGCAACGTCCTGACTTTC | CASSSPKTGGNVLTF | TRBD1 | once | TRBJ2-6 | TRBV5-1
TGTGCCAGCAGCTTAGTAGACATCTACTATGGCTACACCTTC | CASSLVDIYYGYTF | NA | many | TRBJ1-2 | TRBV7-4
TGTGCCAGCAGTTTGGGGACAGCGCGGAATTCACCCCTCCACTTT | CASSLGTARNSPLHF | TRBD1 | NA | TRBJ1-6 | TRBV12-3/TRBV12-4
TGTGCCAGCAGCCCCCATTTAGCGGGATGGAACACCGGGGAGGGTGAAAAACTGTTTTTT | CASSPHLAGWNTGEGEKLFF | NA | NA | TRBJ1-4 | TRBV7-6
TGTGCCACCACGCGGGGCGGGGCGGTAGAGACCCAGTACTTC | CATTRGGAVETQYF | NA | many | TRBJ2-5 | TRBV19
TGTGCCAGCAGCTTAGTATCGGTCGGCAGGGACTATGGCTACACCTTC | CASSLVSVGRDYGYTF | NA | many | TRBJ1-2 | TRBV7-3
TGTGCCAGCAGCGTCGGGACTAGCGGGAGCCAGTTCTTC | CASSVGTSGSQFF | TRBD2 | many | TRBJ2-1 | TRBV9
TGCAGTGCTAGACCCCGGGACAGGGCACGCACAGATACGCAGTATTTT | CSARPRDRARTDTQYF | TRBD1 | many | TRBJ2-3 | TRBV20-1
TGTGCCAGCAGCCTAACAGGCACCGGGGAGACCCAGTACTTC | CASSLTGTGETQYF | NA | NA | TRBJ2-5 | TRBV9
TGTGCCAGCAGCAAACTAGGCAATGAGCAGTTCTTC | CASSKLGNEQFF | NA | many | TRBJ2-1 | TRBV7-9
TGTGCCAGCAGTCCAAAAGGGCTATCCTACAATGAGCAGTTCTTC | CASSPKGLSYNEQFF | NA | many | TRBJ2-1 | TRBV6-6
TGCAGTGCTGGGGACAGCCTCCAAGAGACCCAGTACTTC | CSAGDSLQETQYF | TRBD1 | many | TRBJ2-5 | TRBV20-1